These T cell receptor beta chains were read from a single sample in a study of blood T cells in healthy people across ages. Using its own MiXCR run on the 5' RACE reads, TCRdb lists one record per CDR3 protein. The data show about 1.8 million distinct CDR3 sequences, 49% seen once. The sample comprised blood. All receptors derive from a middle-aged woman in good health. Each CDR3 is given with its conserved first and last residue. The D gene is left open where the match is weak. Part of the rows lack a size; the others show once, few, many or a class for expanded clones.

j_call | clone_size | d_call | v_call | cdr3_aa | cdr3_nt
TRBJ2-5 | few | . | TRBV12-3/TRBV12-4 | CASSADGEETQYF | TGTGCCAGCAGTGCGGACGGAGAAGAGACCCAGTACTTC
TRBJ2-5 | . | . | TRBV6-6 | CASSYKENEQYF | TGTGCCAGCAGTTATAAGGAGAATGAGCAGTACTTC
TRBJ2-3 | . | . | TRBV6-6 | CASSYSQTDTQYF | TGTGCCAGCAGTTACTCCCAGACAGATACGCAGTATTTT
TRBJ2-3 | . | . | TRBV27 | CASSSPLPATDTQYF | TGTGCCAGCAGTTCTCCCCTACCGGCTACAGATACGCAGTATTTT
TRBJ1-1 | . | TRBD1 | TRBV10-3 | CAISDPGQENTEAFF | TGTGCCATCAGTGACCCGGGACAGGAGAACACTGAAGCTTTCTTT
TRBJ2-2 | . | . | TRBV7-2 | CASSLVVTNTGELFF | TGTGCCAGCAGCTTAGTGGTCACGAACACCGGGGAGCTGTTTTTT
TRBJ2-5 | . | TRBD1 | TRBV5-1 | CASSYQGAREETQYF | TGCGCCAGCAGCTACCAGGGGGCGAGGGAAGAGACCCAGTACTTC
TRBJ2-4 | few | . | TRBV29-1 | CSVPRGSLYNEQYF | TGCAGCGTACCGCGAGGGAGCCTTTACAATGAGCAGTACTTC
TRBJ2-3 | . | . | TRBV20-1 | CSASFPGMSDTQYF | TGCAGTGCTAGTTTCCCCGGGATGTCGGATACGCAGTATTTT
TRBJ2-7 | . | TRBD1 | TRBV2 | CASSEATGGSLYYEQYF | TGTGCCAGCAGTGAAGCCACAGGGGGCTCTCTCTACTACGAGCAGTACTTC
TRBJ2-5 | . | . | TRBV24-1 | CATSDFPFGNQETQYF | TGTGCCACCAGTGATTTCCCTTTTGGAAACCAAGAGACCCAGTACTTC
TRBJ1-2 | . | . | TRBV5-1 | CASSPGVGVGYTF | TGCGCCAGCAGCCCGGGCGTCGGCGTTGGCTACACCTTC
TRBJ2-1 | . | TRBD2 | TRBV6-2/TRBV6-3 | CASSYSRRASGEIYSYNEQFF | TGTGCCAGCAGTTATTCCCGCCGGGCTAGCGGGGAGATATACTCCTACAATGAGCAGTTCTTC
TRBJ2-5 | . | TRBD2 | TRBV28 | CASSLTGLLGEQYF | TGTGCCAGCAGTTTGACGGGACTACTAGGGGAGCAGTACTTC
TRBJ2-7 | . | . | TRBV29-1 | CSVVDRGPYEQYF | TGCAGCGTTGTGGACCGAGGGCCCTACGAGCAGTACTTC
TRBJ2-1 | few | . | TRBV28 | CASSSRGRNEQFF | TGTGCCAGCAGTTCTAGGGGACGAAATGAGCAGTTCTTC
TRBJ2-5 | . | . | TRBV21-1 | CASSLPAGRPRGETQYF | TGTGCCAGCAGCCTCCCGGCAGGGCGGCCCAGAGGGGAGACCCAGTACTTC
TRBJ2-5 | many | . | TRBV7-2 | CASSLRTTQKETQYF | TGTGCCAGCAGCTTAAGGACAACCCAAAAAGAGACCCAGTACTTC
TRBJ1-2 | . | TRBD1 | TRBV28 | CASSLSGTGGVHSYGYTF | TGTGCCAGCAGTCTCTCCGGGACAGGGGGCGTCCACTCCTATGGCTACACCTTC
TRBJ2-1 | few | TRBD2 | TRBV27 | CASSLYRGGTYNEQFF | TGTGCCAGCAGTTTATATCGGGGGGGGACCTACAATGAGCAGTTCTTC
TRBJ2-7 | few | TRBD2 | TRBV2 | CASMLAGGSYEQYF | TGTGCCAGCATGCTAGCGGGGGGCTCCTACGAGCAGTACTTC
TRBJ2-6 | few | . | TRBV7-9 | CATDDLTHSGANVLTF | TGTGCCACCGACGACCTAACCCACTCTGGGGCCAACGTCCTGACTTTC
TRBJ2-3 | . | . | TRBV10-3 | CAIRASFTDTQYF | TGTGCCATCAGGGCCAGCTTCACAGATACGCAGTATTTT